The clone carrying this T cell receptor beta chain was picked up one time. As yet, its antigen is unknown. The repertoire was sequenced with immunoSEQ multiplex PCR; TCRdb's copy has only in-frame clones and lacks some. This sample has over 130,000 clones, with approximately 90% found just once. This sample stems from a study of T cell responses to AZD1222 COVID-19 vaccine. Study-level findings and limits: Only five to seven AZD1222 recipients were seropositive at baseline.

The ends were cut back, 0 bases at V and 6 bases at J, with 5 bases in the middle. Germline-derived CDR1 and CDR2 are MGHRA and YSYEKL. The CDR3 length is 12 residues. The sequence derives from an adult who received the AZD1222 COVID-19 vaccine. The rearrangement joins TRBV4-1 to TRBJ1-2; D is ambiguous. The input for sequencing was peripheral blood, taken 28 days after the second AZD1222 dose. The CDR3 DNA sequence: TGCGCCAGCAGCCAAGAAGGGAATGGCTACACCTTC. Its protein product is CASSQEGNGYTF.